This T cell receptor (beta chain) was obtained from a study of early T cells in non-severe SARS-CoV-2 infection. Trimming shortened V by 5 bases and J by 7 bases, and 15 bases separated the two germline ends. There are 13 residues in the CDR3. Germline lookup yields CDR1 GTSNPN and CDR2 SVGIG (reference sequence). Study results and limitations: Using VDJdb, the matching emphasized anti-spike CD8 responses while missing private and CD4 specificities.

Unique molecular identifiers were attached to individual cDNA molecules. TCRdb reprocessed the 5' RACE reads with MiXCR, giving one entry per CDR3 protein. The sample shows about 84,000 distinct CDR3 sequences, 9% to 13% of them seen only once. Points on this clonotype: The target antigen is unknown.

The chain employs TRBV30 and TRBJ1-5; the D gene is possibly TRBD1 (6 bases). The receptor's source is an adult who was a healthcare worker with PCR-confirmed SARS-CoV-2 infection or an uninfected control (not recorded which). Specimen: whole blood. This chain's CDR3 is CAWSPGERQPQHF. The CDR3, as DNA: TGTGCCTGGTCCCCAGGGGAGAGACAGCCCCAGCATTTT.